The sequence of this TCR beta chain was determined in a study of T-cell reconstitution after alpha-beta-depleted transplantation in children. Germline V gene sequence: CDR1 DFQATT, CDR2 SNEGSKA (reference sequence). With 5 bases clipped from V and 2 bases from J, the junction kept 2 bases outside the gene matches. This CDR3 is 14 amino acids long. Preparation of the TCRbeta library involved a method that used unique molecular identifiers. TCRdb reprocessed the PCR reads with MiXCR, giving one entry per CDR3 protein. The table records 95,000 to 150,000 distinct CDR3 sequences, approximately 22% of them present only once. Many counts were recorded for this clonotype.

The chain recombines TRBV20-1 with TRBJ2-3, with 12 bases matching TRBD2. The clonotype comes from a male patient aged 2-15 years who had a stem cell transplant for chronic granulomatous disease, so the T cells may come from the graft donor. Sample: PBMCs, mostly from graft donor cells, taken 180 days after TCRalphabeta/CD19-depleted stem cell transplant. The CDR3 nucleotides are TGCAGTGCTGGACTAGCGGGGATCACAGATACGCAGTATTTT. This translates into CSAGLAGITDTQYF.